This T cell receptor beta chain was captured in a study of PD-1 blockade in classical Hodgkin lymphoma. The method was immunoSEQ multiplex PCR; TCRdb's version includes in-frame clones alone and lacks a portion of them. The profile shows tens of thousands of clones, over 70% of them singletons. The study, taken as a whole, reports: For complete responders, baseline diversity was comparable to that of newly diagnosed patients.

Concerning this clone itself: Its antigen is not identified.

All trial patients relapsed after autologous stem cell transplantation. Germline V gives CDR1 SGHRS, CDR2 YFSETQ. Trimming removed 5 bases from V and 5 bases from J; junction bases left unmatched: 9. CDR3 length equals 15 residues. The TCR originated in a human donor with classical Hodgkin lymphoma. Sequencing was performed on peripheral blood mononuclear cells (PBMCs), taken at baseline. The chain has TRBV5-1 and TRBJ2-5; 10 positions match TRBD2. Here the CDR3 DNA reads TGCGCCAGCAGACTCAGCGGGAGGGCCGTCGAGACCCAGTACTTC. Its translation: CASRLSGRAVETQYF.